A single T cell receptor beta chain is shown here with its context. The germline CDR1 and CDR2 sequences are MGHRA and YSYEKL. V lost 0 bases, J lost 6 bases, and 12 bases lay in between. This CDR3 contains 15 residues. This sample stems from a study of blood T cell repertoires in COVID-19. The data were produced by immunoSEQ multiplex PCR, yet TCRdb's version contains in-frame clones alone and is incomplete. The data hold about 140,000 clones, with about 80% observed a single time. Specimen: peripheral blood. V is TRBV4-1 and J is TRBJ2-1; possibly TRBD2 for D (5 bases). This clonotype was obtained from a man in his 70s who had recovered from COVID-19. CDR3 bases: TGCGCCAGCAGCCAAGATCGTCTTACTAGCAATGAGCAGTTCTTC. It codes for CASSQDRLTSNEQFF.